A selection of T cell receptor beta chains follows, all from one sample in a study of vaccination and CD4 T cells after COVID-19. TCRdb ran MiXCR on the PCR reads and lists one entry per CDR3 protein. The sample carries about 15,000 distinct CDR3 sequences, 53% recorded once. These receptors lack a known antigen. The sequencing here drew on CD4+ T cells from blood, cultured in vitro, taken before SARS-CoV-2 vaccination. These receptor sequences come from a human donor who had recovered from COVID-19. Both conserved end residues are part of each CDR3. A D gene is named only where the DNA matches it firmly. Clone size is not always given. Where it is, it says once, few, many or a class for expanded clones.

clone size: .; V gene: TRBV20-1; J gene: TRBJ2-5; D gene: TRBD2; CDR3 DNA: TGCAGTGCCAGTTCGGGCGGGGGGAATTTGGAGACCCAGTACTTC; CDR3 protein: CSASSGGGNLETQYF
clone size: .; V gene: TRBV7-3; J gene: TRBJ2-3; D gene: TRBD2; CDR3 DNA: TGTGCCAGCAGCTTAAATCCAGCGGGGGGCACAGATACGCAGTATTTT; CDR3 protein: CASSLNPAGGTDTQYF
clone size: .; V gene: TRBV6-5; J gene: TRBJ1-6; D gene: .; CDR3 DNA: TGTGCCAGCAGTTACTCGGTCGGACGGAAGAATTCACCCCTCCACTTT; CDR3 protein: CASSYSVGRKNSPLHF
clone size: few; V gene: TRBV6-1; J gene: TRBJ1-2; D gene: .; CDR3 DNA: TGTGCCAGCAGTGAATTTGGCTCGGCACAGGGACTGTATGGCTACACCTTC; CDR3 protein: CASSEFGSAQGLYGYTF
clone size: .; V gene: TRBV11-2; J gene: TRBJ2-2; D gene: TRBD1; CDR3 DNA: TGTGCCAGCAGCCCAAGACAGGGGTGGTCCGGGGAGCTGTTTTTT; CDR3 protein: CASSPRQGWSGELFF
clone size: .; V gene: TRBV20-1; J gene: TRBJ1-2; D gene: .; CDR3 DNA: TGCAGTGCTAGAGATCCCGGCAGGGGAGCCTATGGCTACACCTTC; CDR3 protein: CSARDPGRGAYGYTF
clone size: few; V gene: TRBV20-1; J gene: TRBJ2-5; D gene: .; CDR3 DNA: TGCAGTGCTAGCACCCCCCGTGGACGGGAAGAGACCCAGTACTTC; CDR3 protein: CSASTPRGREETQYF
clone size: .; V gene: TRBV19; J gene: TRBJ2-7; D gene: .; CDR3 DNA: TGTGCCAGTAGTGGCTTAGTCGGGTACGAGCAGTACTTC; CDR3 protein: CASSGLVGYEQYF
clone size: .; V gene: TRBV18; J gene: TRBJ2-3; D gene: .; CDR3 DNA: TGTGCCAGCTCACCACTCTCTGAGGGACCCACAGATACGCAGTATTTT; CDR3 protein: CASSPLSEGPTDTQYF
clone size: few; V gene: TRBV20-1; J gene: TRBJ1-4; D gene: .; CDR3 DNA: TGCAGTGCTGGGCCCACAACTAATGAAAAACTGTTTTTT; CDR3 protein: CSAGPTTNEKLFF
clone size: .; V gene: TRBV7-6; J gene: TRBJ2-5; D gene: TRBD2; CDR3 DNA: TGTGCCAGCAGCTTAGTTCCTAGCGGGGGGGGACAAGAGACCCAGTACTTC; CDR3 protein: CASSLVPSGGGQETQYF
clone size: few; V gene: TRBV9; J gene: TRBJ1-2; D gene: .; CDR3 DNA: TGTGCCAGCAGCGTAGAAGGGTTAGGTGGCTACACCTTC; CDR3 protein: CASSVEGLGGYTF
clone size: .; V gene: TRBV11-2; J gene: TRBJ2-7; D gene: .; CDR3 DNA: TGTGCCAGCAGCCTTGACTGGCCGAACTACGAGCAGTACTTC; CDR3 protein: CASSLDWPNYEQYF
clone size: .; V gene: TRBV5-1; J gene: TRBJ2-7; D gene: .; CDR3 DNA: TGCGCCAGCAGCTTAAACAGCTACGAGCAGTACTTC; CDR3 protein: CASSLNSYEQYF
clone size: few; V gene: TRBV11-3; J gene: TRBJ1-1; D gene: .; CDR3 DNA: TGTGCCAGCAGTGTTGACTCCAACACTGAAGCTTTCTTT; CDR3 protein: CASSVDSNTEAFF
clone size: .; V gene: TRBV5-4; J gene: TRBJ1-2; D gene: .; CDR3 DNA: TGTGCCAGCAGCTTGACAGGGACCTATGGCTACACCTTC; CDR3 protein: CASSLTGTYGYTF
clone size: .; V gene: TRBV2; J gene: TRBJ2-3; D gene: .; CDR3 DNA: TGTGCCAGCAGCGTGTTTACAGATACGCAGTATTTT; CDR3 protein: CASSVFTDTQYF
clone size: .; V gene: TRBV19; J gene: TRBJ2-7; D gene: TRBD2; CDR3 DNA: TGTGCCAGTAGTAAACGTTCTAGCGGTGGCTCCTACGAGCAGTACTTC; CDR3 protein: CASSKRSSGGSYEQYF
clone size: .; V gene: TRBV11-1; J gene: TRBJ2-2; D gene: .; CDR3 DNA: TGTGCCAGCTCCTGGCGTTTAAACACCGGGGAGCTGTTTTTT; CDR3 protein: CASSWRLNTGELFF
clone size: medium-sized; V gene: TRBV20-1; J gene: TRBJ1-1; D gene: TRBD1; CDR3 DNA: TGCAGTGTCCCAGGGACAGGTGTGGGGAACACTGAAGCTTTCTTT; CDR3 protein: CSVPGTGVGNTEAFF
clone size: .; V gene: TRBV7-9; J gene: TRBJ2-7; D gene: .; CDR3 DNA: TGTGCCAGCAGGGGGGGGGGCAGGGCCGGAATATCAGAGCAGTACTTC; CDR3 protein: CASRGGGRAGISEQYF
clone size: .; V gene: TRBV2; J gene: TRBJ1-5; D gene: .; CDR3 DNA: TGTGCCAGCAGTGACAGGGGCCTTAGCAATCAGCCCCAGCATTTT; CDR3 protein: CASSDRGLSNQPQHF
clone size: .; V gene: TRBV7-3; J gene: TRBJ1-2; D gene: .; CDR3 DNA: TGTGCCAGCAGCCAGGACGGCAACTATGGCTACACCTTC; CDR3 protein: CASSQDGNYGYTF
clone size: .; V gene: TRBV6-5; J gene: TRBJ2-4; D gene: .; CDR3 DNA: TGTGCCAGCAGTTACCCCCCGGGGAACATTCAGTACTTC; CDR3 protein: CASSYPPGNIQYF
clone size: few; V gene: TRBV11-2; J gene: TRBJ1-1; D gene: .; CDR3 DNA: TGTGCCAGCAGCTTAACCGGCAGGGTGTTGGGGTACACTGAAGCTTTCTTT; CDR3 protein: CASSLTGRVLGYTEAFF
clone size: .; V gene: TRBV15; J gene: TRBJ1-1; D gene: .; CDR3 DNA: TGTGCCACCAGGTCAGGGTCCGGGAACACTGAAGCTTTCTTT; CDR3 protein: CATRSGSGNTEAFF
clone size: .; V gene: TRBV4-3; J gene: TRBJ2-3; D gene: .; CDR3 DNA: TGCGCCAGCAGCCAAGAAAGAGGGGGGGCCACAGATACGCAGTATTTT; CDR3 protein: CASSQERGGATDTQYF
clone size: .; V gene: TRBV7-9; J gene: TRBJ1-2; D gene: TRBD1; CDR3 DNA: TGTGCCAGCAGCTTAGACGGACAGGACTATGGCTACACCTTC; CDR3 protein: CASSLDGQDYGYTF
clone size: .; V gene: TRBV9; J gene: TRBJ2-5; D gene: .; CDR3 DNA: TGTGCCAGCAGCGGCCAGGCCTCACTCGCCCGGGGGGAGACCCAGTACTTC; CDR3 protein: CASSGQASLARGETQYF
clone size: few; V gene: TRBV6-1; J gene: TRBJ2-1; D gene: TRBD1; CDR3 DNA: TGTGCCAGCAGTGACGGCGGACAGGCCTTCTCCTACAATGAGCAGTTCTTC; CDR3 protein: CASSDGGQAFSYNEQFF
clone size: .; V gene: TRBV20-1; J gene: TRBJ1-1; D gene: .; CDR3 DNA: TGCAGTGCGCCGACAGTTAACACTGAAGCTTTCTTT; CDR3 protein: CSAPTVNTEAFF
clone size: .; V gene: TRBV11-3; J gene: TRBJ2-7; D gene: TRBD2; CDR3 DNA: TGTGCCAGCAGCCAGGGACTAGACGAGCAGTACTTC; CDR3 protein: CASSQGLDEQYF
clone size: few; V gene: TRBV24-1; J gene: TRBJ2-3; D gene: .; CDR3 DNA: TGTGCCACCAGTGATTACACGACAGATACGCAGTATTTT; CDR3 protein: CATSDYTTDTQYF
clone size: few; V gene: TRBV6-5; J gene: TRBJ1-2; D gene: TRBD1; CDR3 DNA: TGTGCCAGCAGTTCGGACAGGGAAAGCTATGGCTACACCTTC; CDR3 protein: CASSSDRESYGYTF
clone size: few; V gene: TRBV6-1; J gene: TRBJ1-5; D gene: .; CDR3 DNA: TGTGCCAGCAGTGAAGTTGGGGGCTTGGGCAATCAGCCCCAGCATTTT; CDR3 protein: CASSEVGGLGNQPQHF
clone size: .; V gene: TRBV20-1; J gene: TRBJ2-1; D gene: .; CDR3 DNA: TGCAGTGCGACACAAGCGGCTAGCTATGATGAGCAGTTCTTC; CDR3 protein: CSATQAASYDEQFF
clone size: few; V gene: TRBV7-3; J gene: TRBJ1-3; D gene: .; CDR3 DNA: TGTGCCAGCAGCCGAAGCGCGGGAAACACCATATATTTT; CDR3 protein: CASSRSAGNTIYF
clone size: .; V gene: TRBV5-6; J gene: TRBJ1-2; D gene: .; CDR3 DNA: TGTGCCAGCAGCTTGGAAAGACTGAGACGGATCCTCAGCTATGGCTACACCTTC; CDR3 protein: CASSLERLRRILSYGYTF
clone size: .; V gene: TRBV6-2/TRBV6-3; J gene: TRBJ2-3; D gene: .; CDR3 DNA: TGTGCCAGCAGACCCCACGGAACCGCTAGCACAGATACGCAGTATTTT; CDR3 protein: CASRPHGTASTDTQYF
clone size: few; V gene: TRBV20-1; J gene: TRBJ2-3; D gene: .; CDR3 DNA: TGCAGTGCTGGTGGGGAGTGGGCAGATACGCAGTATTTT; CDR3 protein: CSAGGEWADTQYF